The rows below give T cell receptor beta chains drawn from one sample of a study of shared clonotypes between healthy human individuals. TCRdb keeps only in-frame clones here, not all; method: immunoSEQ multiplex PCR. The table shows some 450,000 clones, with about 74% occurring only once. Sequencing input: PBMCs. The receptor set was obtained from a woman aged 35 to 49 in good health. Some clones in this sample may be carry-over from other donors' samples. Both conserved end residues are part of each CDR3. D genes are given only for firm matches. Expanded clones get a size class; other rows say once, few or many, or leave the size out.

clone size	V gene	D gene	J gene	CDR3 DNA	CDR3 protein
-	TRBV7-2	-	TRBJ1-5	TGTGCCAGCAGCTGGAGGGGAAGTCAGCCCCAGCATTTT	CASSWRGSQPQHF
once	TRBV18	TRBD1	TRBJ2-7	TGTGCCAGCTCACCGACACAGGGGGACCTCGGGGAGCAGTACTTC	CASSPTQGDLGEQYF
-	TRBV15	-	TRBJ2-7	TGTGCCACCAGCAGAGATCGAGGCCCCTACGAGCAGTACTTC	CATSRDRGPYEQYF
-	TRBV28	-	TRBJ2-1	TGTGCCAGCAGTTCCCTAGGGAGATCGATGAATGAGCAGTTCTTC	CASSSLGRSMNEQFF
-	TRBV19	-	TRBJ2-1	TGTGCCAGTAGTTGGGGGTGGGAATCGTACACTGAGCAGTTCTTC	CASSWGWESYTEQFF
-	TRBV5-6	TRBD1	TRBJ2-7	TGTGCCAGCACCCACAGGGGCTCCTACGAGCAGTACTTC	CASTHRGSYEQYF
-	TRBV10-3	TRBD2	TRBJ2-5	TGTGCCATCGGATCGGGCAAGACTAGCGGGGTTCAAGAGACCCAGTACTTC	CAIGSGKTSGVQETQYF
-	TRBV28	TRBD2	TRBJ2-5	TGTGCCAGCAGGGGGGGACTAGCTGGTGAGACCCAGTACTTC	CASRGGLAGETQYF
-	TRBV9	TRBD1	TRBJ2-1	TGTGCCAGCAGCGCCTCGGGACAGGGGTCCTACAATGAGCAGTTCTTC	CASSASGQGSYNEQFF
-	TRBV28	-	TRBJ1-5	TGTGCCAGCAGTTCCAAAGACAGGTTCGATCAGCCCCAGCATTTT	CASSSKDRFDQPQHF
few	TRBV25-1	TRBD2	TRBJ2-7	TGTGCCAGCAGTGAAGGGCCTAGCGGGACTCGCGACTACGAGCAGTACTTC	CASSEGPSGTRDYEQYF